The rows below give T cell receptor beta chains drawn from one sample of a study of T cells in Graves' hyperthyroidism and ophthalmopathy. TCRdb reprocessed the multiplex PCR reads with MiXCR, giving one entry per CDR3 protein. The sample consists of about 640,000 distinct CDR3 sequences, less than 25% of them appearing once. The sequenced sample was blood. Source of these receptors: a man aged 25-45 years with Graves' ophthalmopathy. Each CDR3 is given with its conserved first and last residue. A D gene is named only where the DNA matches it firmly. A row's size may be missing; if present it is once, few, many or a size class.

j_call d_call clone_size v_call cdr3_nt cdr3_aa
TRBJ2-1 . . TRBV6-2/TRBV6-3 TGTGCCAGCAGTTACCCAGGAGAACGAGTGTTCAATGAGCAGTTCTTC CASSYPGERVFNEQFF
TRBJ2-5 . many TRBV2 TGTGCCAGCAGTGACTACAGGGCCGAAGAGACCCAGTACTTC CASSDYRAEETQYF
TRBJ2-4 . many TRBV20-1 TGCAGTGCTAGAGATTGGAAGGGATTGGCCAAAAACATTCAGTACTTC CSARDWKGLAKNIQYF
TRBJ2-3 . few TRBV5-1 TGCGCCAGCAGCTTGGGGGCGGGCGCCACAGATACGCAGTATTTT CASSLGAGATDTQYF
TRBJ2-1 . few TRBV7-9 TGTGCCAGCAGCTTTCCGAGCGCGAACTCCTACAATGAGCAGTTCTTC CASSFPSANSYNEQFF
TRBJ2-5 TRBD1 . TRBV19 TGTGCCAGTAGTATATCCCGAGGACAGGGCGGAGAGACCCAGTACTTC CASSISRGQGGETQYF
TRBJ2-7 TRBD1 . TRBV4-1 TGCGCCAGCAGCCAAGCCGCACAGGGGGAACTCTACGAGCAGTACTTC CASSQAAQGELYEQYF
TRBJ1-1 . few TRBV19 TGTGCCAGTAGTATACGGGGGGAAACTGAAGCTTTCTTT CASSIRGETEAFF
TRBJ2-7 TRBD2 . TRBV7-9 TGTGCCAGCAGCTTAACTAGCGGGGGCAAGCAGTACTTC CASSLTSGGKQYF
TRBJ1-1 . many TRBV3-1 TGTGCCAGCAGCCCCTCCTTCCTCGGGACTGAAGCTTTCTTT CASSPSFLGTEAFF
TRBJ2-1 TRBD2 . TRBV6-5 TGTGCCAGCAGTTACTTAACTAGCGCCCTCTCACTCGAGCAGTTCTTC CASSYLTSALSLEQFF
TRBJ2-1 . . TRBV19 TGTGCCAGTAGTATATCTCGGGGATTCGAAAGAGGTACTGAGCAGTTCTTC CASSISRGFERGTEQFF
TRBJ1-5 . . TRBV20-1 TGCAGTGGCACAGGGTCGTCCAATCAGCCCCAGCATTTT CSGTGSSNQPQHF
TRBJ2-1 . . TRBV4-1 TGCGCCAGCAGCCCCCTGACATTGAGCTCCTACAATGAGCAGTTCTTC CASSPLTLSSYNEQFF
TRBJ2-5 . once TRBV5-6 TGTGCCAGCAGCTTGGCGGCAGGGTGGTACCAAGAGACCCAGTACTTC CASSLAAGWYQETQYF
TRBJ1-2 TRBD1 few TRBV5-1 TGCGCCAGCAGCTTGGACCCGGGACAGTACTATGGCTACACCTTC CASSLDPGQYYGYTF